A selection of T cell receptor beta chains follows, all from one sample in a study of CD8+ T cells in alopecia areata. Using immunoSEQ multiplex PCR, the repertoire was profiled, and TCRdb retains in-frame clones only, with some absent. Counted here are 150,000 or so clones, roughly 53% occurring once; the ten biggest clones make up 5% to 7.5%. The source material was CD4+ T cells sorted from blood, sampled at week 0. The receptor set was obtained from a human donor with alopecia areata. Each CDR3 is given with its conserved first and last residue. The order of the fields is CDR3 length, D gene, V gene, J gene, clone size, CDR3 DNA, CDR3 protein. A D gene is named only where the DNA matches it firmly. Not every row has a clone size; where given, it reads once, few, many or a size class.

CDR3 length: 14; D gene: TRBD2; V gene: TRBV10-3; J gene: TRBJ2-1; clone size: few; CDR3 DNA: TGTGCCATCAGGGCAACTAGCGTTAGGGATGAGCAGTTCTTC; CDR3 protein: CAIRATSVRDEQFF
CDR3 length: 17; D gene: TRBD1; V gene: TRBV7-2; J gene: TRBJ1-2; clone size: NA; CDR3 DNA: TGTGCCAGCAGCTTAGGATCGGACAGGGTAAATTTCGGCGGCTACACCTTC; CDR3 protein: CASSLGSDRVNFGGYTF
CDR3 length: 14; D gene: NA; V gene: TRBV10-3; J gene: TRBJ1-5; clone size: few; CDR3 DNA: TGTGCCATCAGTGGACAAGGGGGTAATCAGCCCCAGCATTTT; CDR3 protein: CAISGQGGNQPQHF
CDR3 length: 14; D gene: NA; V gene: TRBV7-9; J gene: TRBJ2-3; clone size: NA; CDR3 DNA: TGTGCCAGCAGCTTAGGGTTACCCTCAGATACGCAGTATTTT; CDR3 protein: CASSLGLPSDTQYF
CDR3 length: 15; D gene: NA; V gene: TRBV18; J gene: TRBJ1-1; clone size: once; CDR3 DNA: TGTGCCAGCTCACCCCGGGACGGCATGAACACTGAAGCTTTCTTT; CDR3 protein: CASSPRDGMNTEAFF
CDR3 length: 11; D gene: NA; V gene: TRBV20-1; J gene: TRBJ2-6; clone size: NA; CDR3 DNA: TGCAGTGGATCTGGGGCCAACGTCCTGACTTTC; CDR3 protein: CSGSGANVLTF
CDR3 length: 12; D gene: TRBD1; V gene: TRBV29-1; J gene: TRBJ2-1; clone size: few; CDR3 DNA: TGCAGCGTTGCCCGGACAGGGAATGAGCAGTTCTTC; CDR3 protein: CSVARTGNEQFF
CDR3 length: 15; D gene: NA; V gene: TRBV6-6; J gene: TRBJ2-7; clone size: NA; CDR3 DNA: TGTGCCAGCAGGACCTCAGGGGGGTTCTCCTACGAGCAGTACTTC; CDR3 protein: CASRTSGGFSYEQYF
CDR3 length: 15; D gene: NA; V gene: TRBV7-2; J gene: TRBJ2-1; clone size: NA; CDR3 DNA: TGTGCCAGCAGCTTATACCGCATGAGCTACAATGAGCAGTTCTTC; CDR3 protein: CASSLYRMSYNEQFF
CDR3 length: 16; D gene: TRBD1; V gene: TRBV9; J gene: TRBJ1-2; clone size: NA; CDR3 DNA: TGTGCCAGCAGCTTCATCCCGGGACAGGGGTCCTATGGCTACACCTTC; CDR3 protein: CASSFIPGQGSYGYTF
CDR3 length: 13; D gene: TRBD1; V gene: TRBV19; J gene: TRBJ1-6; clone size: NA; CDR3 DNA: TGTGCCACCTTACAGGGGTTCGGTTCACCCCTCCACTTT; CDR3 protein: CATLQGFGSPLHF
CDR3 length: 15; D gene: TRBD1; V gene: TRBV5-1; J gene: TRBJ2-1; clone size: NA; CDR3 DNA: TGCGCCAGCAGCCCGGGGACAGGGACCTACAATGAGCAGTTCTTC; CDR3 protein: CASSPGTGTYNEQFF
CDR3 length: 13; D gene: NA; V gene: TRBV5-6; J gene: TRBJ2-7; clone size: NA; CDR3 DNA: TGTGCCAGCAGCTCGGACACAGTCTACGAGCAGTACTTC; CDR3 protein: CASSSDTVYEQYF
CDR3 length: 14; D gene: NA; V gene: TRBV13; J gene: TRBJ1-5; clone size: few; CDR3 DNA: TGTGCCAGCAGCTTGGGTGCTCAGACCCAGCCCCAGCATTTT; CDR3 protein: CASSLGAQTQPQHF
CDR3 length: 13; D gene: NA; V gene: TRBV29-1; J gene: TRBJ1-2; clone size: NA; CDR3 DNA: TGCAGCGTTGATGGCGACGGGAACTATGGCTACACCTTC; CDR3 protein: CSVDGDGNYGYTF
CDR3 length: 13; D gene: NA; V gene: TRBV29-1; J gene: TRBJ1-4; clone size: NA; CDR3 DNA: TGCAGTGTGGTGCCGGGGACTAATGAAAAACTGTTTTTT; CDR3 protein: CSVVPGTNEKLFF
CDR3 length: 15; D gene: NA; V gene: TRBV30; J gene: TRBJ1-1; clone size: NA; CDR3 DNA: TGTGCCTGGAGTGTATCTGGGACGGTGAACACTGAAGCTTTCTTT; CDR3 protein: CAWSVSGTVNTEAFF
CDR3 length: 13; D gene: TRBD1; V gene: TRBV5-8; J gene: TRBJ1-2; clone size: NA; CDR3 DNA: TGTGCCAGCAGCTTGCGCCAGGGGGACGGCTACACCTTC; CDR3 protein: CASSLRQGDGYTF
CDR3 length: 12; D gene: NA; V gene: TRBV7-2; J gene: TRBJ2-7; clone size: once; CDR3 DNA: TGTGCCAGCAGCTCCCCCAACACTGAGCAGTACTTC; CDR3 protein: CASSSPNTEQYF
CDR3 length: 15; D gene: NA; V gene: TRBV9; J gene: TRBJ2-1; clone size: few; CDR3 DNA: TGTGCCAGCAGCTCTACCGGGACCTCAAGCAATGAGCAGTTCTTC; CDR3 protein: CASSSTGTSSNEQFF
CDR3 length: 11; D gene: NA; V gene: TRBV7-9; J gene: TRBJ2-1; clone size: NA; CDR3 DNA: TGTGCCAGCAGCTTAGCGTCAGGGCAGTTCTTC; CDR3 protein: CASSLASGQFF
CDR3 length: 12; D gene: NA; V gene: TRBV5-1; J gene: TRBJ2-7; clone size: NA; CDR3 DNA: TGCGCCAGCAGCTTGGAGGGGAACGAGCAGTACTTC; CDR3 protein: CASSLEGNEQYF
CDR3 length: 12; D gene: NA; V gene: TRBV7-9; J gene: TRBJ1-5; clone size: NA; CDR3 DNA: TGTGCCAGCAGCGCGGGTATTCAGCCCCAGCATTTT; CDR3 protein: CASSAGIQPQHF
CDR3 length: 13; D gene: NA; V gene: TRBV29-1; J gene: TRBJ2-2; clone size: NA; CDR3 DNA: TGCAGCGTCGACACAGGGTACACCGGGGAGCTGTTTTTT; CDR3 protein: CSVDTGYTGELFF
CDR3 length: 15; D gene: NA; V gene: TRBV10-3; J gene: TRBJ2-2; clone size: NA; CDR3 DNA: TGTGCCATCAGTGGGAGGACGGGCAACACCGGGGAGCTGTTTTTT; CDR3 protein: CAISGRTGNTGELFF
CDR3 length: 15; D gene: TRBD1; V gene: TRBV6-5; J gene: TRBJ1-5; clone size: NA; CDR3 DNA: TGTGCCAGCAGTTTGCAGGGGGGTCGGAATCAGCCCCAGCATTTT; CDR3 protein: CASSLQGGRNQPQHF
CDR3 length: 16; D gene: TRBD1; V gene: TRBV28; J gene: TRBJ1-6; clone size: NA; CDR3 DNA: TGTGCCAGCAGTCCATGGACAGGGTCGGCTAATTCACCCCTCCACTTT; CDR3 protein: CASSPWTGSANSPLHF
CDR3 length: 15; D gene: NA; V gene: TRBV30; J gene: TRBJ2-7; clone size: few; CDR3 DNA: TGTGCCTGGACCCCGACCCGGAGAGACTTCTACGAGCAGTACTTC; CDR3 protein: CAWTPTRRDFYEQYF
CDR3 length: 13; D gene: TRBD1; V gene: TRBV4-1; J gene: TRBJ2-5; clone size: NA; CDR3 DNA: TGCGCCAGCAGTCGGACAGGGGCGGAGACCCAGTACTTC; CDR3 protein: CASSRTGAETQYF
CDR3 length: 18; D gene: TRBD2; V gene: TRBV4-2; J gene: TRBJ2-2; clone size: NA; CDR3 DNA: TGTGCCAGCAGCCAAGACTGGGGACTAGCGGCGAACACCGGGGAGCTGTTTTTT; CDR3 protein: CASSQDWGLAANTGELFF
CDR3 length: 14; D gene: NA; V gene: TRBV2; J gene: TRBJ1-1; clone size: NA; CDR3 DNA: TGTGCCAGCAGTGGGTCGCAGGGGAGGACTGAAGCTTTCTTT; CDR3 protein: CASSGSQGRTEAFF
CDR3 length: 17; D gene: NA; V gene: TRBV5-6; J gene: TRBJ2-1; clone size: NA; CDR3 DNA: TGTGCCAGCAGCCACTGGGGTAGGGCAGTCTCCTACAATGAGCAGTTCTTC; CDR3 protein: CASSHWGRAVSYNEQFF
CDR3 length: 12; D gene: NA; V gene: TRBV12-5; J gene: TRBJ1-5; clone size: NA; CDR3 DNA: TGTGCTAGTGGTTTGGACGATCAGCCCCAGCATTTT; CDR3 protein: CASGLDDQPQHF
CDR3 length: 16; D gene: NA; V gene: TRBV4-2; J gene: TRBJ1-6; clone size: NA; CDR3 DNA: TGTGCCAGCAGCCAAGATAGAGCGGGGGGTAGTTCACCCCTCCACTTT; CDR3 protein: CASSQDRAGGSSPLHF
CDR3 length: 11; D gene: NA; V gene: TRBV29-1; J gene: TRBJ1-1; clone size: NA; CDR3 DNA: TGCAGCGTTGGGCGCAACACTGAAGCTTTCTTT; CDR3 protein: CSVGRNTEAFF
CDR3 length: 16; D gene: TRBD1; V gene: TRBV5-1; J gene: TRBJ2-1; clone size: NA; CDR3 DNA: TGCGCCAGCACGACTACCGGGACAGCGTTTAACAATGAGCAGTTCTTC; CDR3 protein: CASTTTGTAFNNEQFF
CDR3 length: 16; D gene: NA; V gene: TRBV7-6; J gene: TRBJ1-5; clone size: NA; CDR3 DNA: TGTGCCAGCAGCTCGAGCTTCCAGGGAAGAAATCAGCCCCAGCATTTT; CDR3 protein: CASSSSFQGRNQPQHF
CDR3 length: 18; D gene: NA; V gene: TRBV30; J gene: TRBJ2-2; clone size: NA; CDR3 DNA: TGTGCCTGGAGTGGGTGGTCGGTGAGGGGTCAAAACACCGGGGAGCTGTTTTTT; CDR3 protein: CAWSGWSVRGQNTGELFF
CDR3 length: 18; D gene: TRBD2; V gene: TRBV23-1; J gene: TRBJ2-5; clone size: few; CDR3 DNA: TGCGCCAGCAGTCCGAGACTAGCGGGGGGGCTGGTGCGAGAGACCCAGTACTTC; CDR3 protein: CASSPRLAGGLVRETQYF
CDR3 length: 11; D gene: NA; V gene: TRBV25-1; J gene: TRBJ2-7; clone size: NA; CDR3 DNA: TGTGCCAGCAGCCAGACGTACGAGCAGTACTTC; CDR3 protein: CASSQTYEQYF
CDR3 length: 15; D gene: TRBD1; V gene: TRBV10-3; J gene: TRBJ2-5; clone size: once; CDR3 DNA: TGTGCCATCAGTCAAGACAGGGACAGAACGCAGACCCAGTACTTC; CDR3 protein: CAISQDRDRTQTQYF
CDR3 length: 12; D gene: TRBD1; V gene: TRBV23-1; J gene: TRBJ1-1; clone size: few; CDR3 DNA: TGTGCCAGCAGCTTAGCTACAGGGGTGGCTTTCTTT; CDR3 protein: CASSLATGVAFF
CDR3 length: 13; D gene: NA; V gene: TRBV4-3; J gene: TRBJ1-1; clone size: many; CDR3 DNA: TGCGCCAGCAGCCGGGGGGGCGGCACTGAAGCTTTCTTT; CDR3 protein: CASSRGGGTEAFF
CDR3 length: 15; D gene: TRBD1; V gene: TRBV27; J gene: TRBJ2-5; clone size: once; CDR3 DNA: TGTGCCAGCAAGTCCCTCCGGGACAGAAGAGAGACCCAGTACTTC; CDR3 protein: CASKSLRDRRETQYF
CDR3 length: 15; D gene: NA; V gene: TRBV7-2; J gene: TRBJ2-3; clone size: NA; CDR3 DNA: TGTGCCAGCAGCTTAGCTGTACTTAACACAGATACGCAGTATTTT; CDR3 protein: CASSLAVLNTDTQYF
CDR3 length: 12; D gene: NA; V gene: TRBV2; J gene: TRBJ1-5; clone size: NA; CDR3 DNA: TGTGCCAGCAGAGAGAACAGGGAACCCCAGCATTTT; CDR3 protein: CASRENREPQHF
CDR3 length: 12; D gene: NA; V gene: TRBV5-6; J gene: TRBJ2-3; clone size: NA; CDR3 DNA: TGTGCCAGCAGCCGACAGACAGATACGCAGTATTTT; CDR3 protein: CASSRQTDTQYF
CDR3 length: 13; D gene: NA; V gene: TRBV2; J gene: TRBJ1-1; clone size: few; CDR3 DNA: TGTGCCAGCAGGGGGGATAGATGGACTGAAGCTTTCTTT; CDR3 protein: CASRGDRWTEAFF
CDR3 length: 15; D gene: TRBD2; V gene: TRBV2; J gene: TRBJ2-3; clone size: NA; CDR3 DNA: TGTGCCAGCAGTGAGGCGGGGGGCTTGAGAGATACGCAGTATTTT; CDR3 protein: CASSEAGGLRDTQYF
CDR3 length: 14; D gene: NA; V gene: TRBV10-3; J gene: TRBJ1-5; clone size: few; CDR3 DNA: TGTGCCATCAGTGAAGACGGCGGAAGACAGCCCCAGCATTTT; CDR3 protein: CAISEDGGRQPQHF
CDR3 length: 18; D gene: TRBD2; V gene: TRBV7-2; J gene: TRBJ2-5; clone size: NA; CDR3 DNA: TGTGCCAGCAGCTCCAGAGGCCTAGCGGGGGGCCCAGTCGAGACCCAGTACTTC; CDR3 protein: CASSSRGLAGGPVETQYF
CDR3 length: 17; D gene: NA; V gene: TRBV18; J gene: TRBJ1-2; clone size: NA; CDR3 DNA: TGTGCCAGCTCACCACCCGCCTCGGGACGTCGAGTTTATGGCTACACCTTC; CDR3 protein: CASSPPASGRRVYGYTF
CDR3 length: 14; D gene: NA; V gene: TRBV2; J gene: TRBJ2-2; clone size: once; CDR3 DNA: TGTGCCAGCAGGTCCGTCTATATCGCCGGGGAGCTGTTTTTT; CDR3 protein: CASRSVYIAGELFF
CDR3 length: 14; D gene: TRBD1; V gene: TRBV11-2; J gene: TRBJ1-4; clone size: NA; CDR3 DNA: TGTGCCAGCAGCCCCATGGGACAGGGCGAAAAACTGTTTTTT; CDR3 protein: CASSPMGQGEKLFF